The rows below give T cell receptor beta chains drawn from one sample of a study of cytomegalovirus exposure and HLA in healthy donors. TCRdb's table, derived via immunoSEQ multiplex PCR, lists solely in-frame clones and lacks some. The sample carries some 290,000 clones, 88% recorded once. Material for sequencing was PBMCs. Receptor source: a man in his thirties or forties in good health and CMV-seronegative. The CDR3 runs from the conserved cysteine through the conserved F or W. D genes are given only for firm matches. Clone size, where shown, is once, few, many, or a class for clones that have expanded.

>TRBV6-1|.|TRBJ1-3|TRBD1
CASSDGQGRPGNTIYF
TGTGCCAGCAGTGATGGACAGGGAAGGCCTGGAAACACCATATATTTT
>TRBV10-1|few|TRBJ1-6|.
CASTLDNSPLHF
TGCGCCAGCACCCTTGATAATTCACCCCTCCACTTT
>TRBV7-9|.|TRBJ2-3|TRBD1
CASSLEDRGVDTQYF
TGTGCCAGCAGCTTAGAGGACAGGGGAGTCGATACGCAGTATTTT
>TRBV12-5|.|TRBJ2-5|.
CASGPGGRQETQYF
TGTGCTAGTGGCCCGGGGGGCCGTCAAGAGACCCAGTACTTC
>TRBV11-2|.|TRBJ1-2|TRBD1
CASSQTGDGYGYTF
TGTGCCAGCAGCCAGACAGGGGATGGCTATGGCTACACCTTC
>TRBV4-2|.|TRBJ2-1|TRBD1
CASSQSSGTGVIEQFF
TGTGCCAGCAGCCAAAGTTCCGGGACAGGGGTTATTGAGCAGTTCTTC
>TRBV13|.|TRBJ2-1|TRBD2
CASSRSPKERGGPANEQFF
TGTGCCAGCAGCCGTAGCCCCAAGGAGCGGGGGGGCCCGGCGAATGAGCAGTTCTTC
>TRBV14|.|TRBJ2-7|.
CASSPFLTYYSYEQYF
TGTGCCAGCAGCCCCTTCCTTACATACTACTCCTACGAGCAGTACTTC
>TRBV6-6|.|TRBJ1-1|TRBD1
CASSYSGQGATEAFF
TGTGCCAGCAGTTACTCTGGACAGGGCGCCACTGAAGCTTTCTTT
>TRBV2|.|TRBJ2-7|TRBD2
CASRPTSGAYYEQYF
TGTGCCAGCAGGCCGACTAGCGGGGCGTACTACGAGCAGTACTTC
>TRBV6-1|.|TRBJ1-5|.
CASSGAGDGYSNQPQHF
TGTGCCAGCAGTGGGGCAGGGGATGGGTATAGCAATCAGCCCCAGCATTTT
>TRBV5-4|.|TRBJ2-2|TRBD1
CASSYYRGTGELFF
TGTGCCAGCAGTTACTACAGGGGAACCGGGGAGCTGTTTTTT
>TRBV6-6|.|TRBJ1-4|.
CASRRSGNNEKLFF
TGTGCCAGCAGAAGGTCGGGGAATAATGAAAAACTGTTTTTT
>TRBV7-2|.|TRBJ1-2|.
CASSPSPTDYGYTF
TGTGCCAGCAGTCCCTCCCCGACAGACTATGGCTACACCTTC
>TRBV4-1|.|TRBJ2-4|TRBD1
CASSPGQGVNIQYF
TGCGCCAGCAGCCCAGGACAGGGCGTCAACATTCAGTACTTC
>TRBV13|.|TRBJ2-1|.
CASSLSGNEQFF
TGTGCCAGCAGCTTGAGCGGGAATGAGCAGTTCTTC
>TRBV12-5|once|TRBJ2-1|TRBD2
CASGLEGLAGGLNNEQFF
TGTGCTAGTGGTTTGGAAGGTTTAGCGGGGGGGCTCAACAATGAGCAGTTCTTC
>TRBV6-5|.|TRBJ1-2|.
CASRRDRFHGYTF
TGTGCCAGCAGGCGCGACAGGTTCCATGGCTACACCTTC
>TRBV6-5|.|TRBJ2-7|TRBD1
CASRGTAAGQYF
TGTGCCAGCAGAGGGACAGCCGCCGGGCAGTACTTC
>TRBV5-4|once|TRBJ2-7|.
CASSSASFYEQYF
TGTGCCAGCAGCTCGGCTAGCTTCTACGAGCAGTACTTC
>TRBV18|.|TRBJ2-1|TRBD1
CASSPSGTGLFF
TGTGCCAGCTCACCTTCAGGGACAGGCCTGTTCTTC
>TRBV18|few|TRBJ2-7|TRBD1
CASSPPGTGSYEQYF
TGTGCCAGCTCACCACCGGGGACAGGCTCCTACGAGCAGTACTTC
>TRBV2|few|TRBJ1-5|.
CASRVGAEAPQHF
TGTGCCAGCAGGGTAGGGGCTGAGGCGCCCCAGCATTTT
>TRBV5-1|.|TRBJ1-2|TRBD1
CASSGRTGGGRDGYTF
TGCGCCAGCAGCGGTCGGACAGGGGGCGGCCGGGATGGCTACACCTTC
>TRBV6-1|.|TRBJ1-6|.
CASSRRDSPLHF
TGTGCCAGCAGTAGGAGGGACTCACCCCTCCACTTT
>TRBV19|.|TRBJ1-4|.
CASSIGGIRLTNEKLFF
TGTGCCAGTAGTATAGGCGGAATTAGGTTAACTAATGAAAAACTGTTTTTT
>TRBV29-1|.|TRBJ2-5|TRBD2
CSVMTSTETQYF
TGCAGCGTGATGACTAGCACGGAGACCCAGTACTTC
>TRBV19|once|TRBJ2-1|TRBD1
CASSMRGVGQGQQFF
TGTGCCAGTAGTATGAGGGGGGTGGGACAGGGTCAGCAGTTCTTC
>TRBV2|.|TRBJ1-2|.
CARLTGNSNYGYTF
TGTGCCAGACTTACGGGAAACTCTAACTATGGCTACACCTTC
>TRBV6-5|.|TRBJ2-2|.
CASSYQFNTGELFF
TGTGCCAGCAGTTACCAATTTAACACCGGGGAGCTGTTTTTT
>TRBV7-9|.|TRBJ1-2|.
CASSPGVLNYGYTF
TGTGCCAGCAGCCCGGGGGTCCTCAACTATGGCTACACCTTC
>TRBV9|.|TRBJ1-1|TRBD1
CASSAWDREYTEAFF
TGTGCCAGCAGCGCATGGGACAGGGAGTACACTGAAGCTTTCTTT
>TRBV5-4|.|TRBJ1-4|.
CASSLGGLKEKLFF
TGTGCCAGCAGCTTGGGAGGGTTGAAGGAAAAACTGTTTTTT
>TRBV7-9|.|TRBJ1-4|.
CASSDRNNEKLFF
TGTGCCAGCAGCGACAGGAATAATGAAAAACTGTTTTTT
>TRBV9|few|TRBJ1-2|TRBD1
CASSVSGSGGTSSGYTF
TGTGCCAGCAGCGTATCTGGCTCAGGGGGAACTTCGAGTGGCTACACCTTC
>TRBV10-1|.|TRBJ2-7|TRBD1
CASRRTGGYEQYF
TGCGCCAGCAGAAGGACAGGGGGCTACGAGCAGTACTTC
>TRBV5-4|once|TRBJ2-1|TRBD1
CASSRGGGGNEQFF
TGTGCCAGCAGCCGAGGGGGCGGAGGCAATGAGCAGTTCTTC
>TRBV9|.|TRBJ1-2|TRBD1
CASSPTGQDYGYTF
TGTGCCAGCAGCCCAACCGGACAGGACTATGGCTACACCTTC
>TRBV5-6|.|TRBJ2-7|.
CASSRQQGGAYEQYF
TGTGCCAGCAGCCGCCAACAGGGAGGGGCCTACGAGCAGTACTTC
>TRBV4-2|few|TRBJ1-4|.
CASSQEDKFNEKLFF
TGTGCCAGCAGCCAAGAAGACAAATTTAATGAAAAACTGTTTTTT
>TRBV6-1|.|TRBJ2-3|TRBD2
CASGRGGLTDTQYF
TGTGCCAGCGGGCGGGGGGGCCTCACAGATACGCAGTATTTT
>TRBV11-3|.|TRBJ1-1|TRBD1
CASSLGGTGGTEAFF
TGTGCCAGCAGCTTAGGTGGGACAGGTGGCACTGAAGCTTTCTTT
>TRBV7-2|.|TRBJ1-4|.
CASSPATNEKLFF
TGTGCCAGCAGCCCCGCAACTAATGAAAAACTGTTTTTT
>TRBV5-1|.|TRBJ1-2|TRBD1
CASSFRGDTSYGYTF
TGCGCCAGCAGCTTCAGGGGGGACACCTCCTATGGCTACACCTTC
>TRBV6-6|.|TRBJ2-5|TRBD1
CASSSDRGGLGTQYF
TGTGCCAGCAGTTCGGACAGGGGTGGACTGGGGACCCAGTACTTC
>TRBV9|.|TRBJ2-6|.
CASRGTSGANVLTF
TGTGCCAGCAGGGGTACTAGTGGGGCCAACGTCCTGACTTTC
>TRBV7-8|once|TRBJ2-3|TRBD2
CASSGLLAGSTSTDTQYF
TGTGCCAGCAGCGGACTACTAGCGGGGAGCACAAGCACAGATACGCAGTATTTT
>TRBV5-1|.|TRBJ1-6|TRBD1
CASSLPGTGSNSPLHF
TGCGCCAGCAGCCTACCCGGGACAGGGTCCAATTCACCCCTCCACTTT